One and the same sample provided the 8 T cell receptor beta chains below, sequenced in a study. MiXCR, applied by TCRdb to the RT-PCR reads, yields one record per CDR3 protein. The sample yields fewer than 800,000 distinct CDR3 sequences, approximately 15% seen once. Sequenced input: memory CD4+ T cells from blood. These TCRs come from a female donor in good health, serving as a healthy control.

The rearrangement links TRBV5-1 to TRBJ1-1; D remains unclear. Trimming removed 1 base at V and 1 base at J, with 11 bases between. CDR3 length equals 15 residues. Germline loops: CDR1 SGHRS, CDR2 YFSETQ. CDR3 bases: TGCGCCAGCAGCTTGAGTGGGATGGGGAACACTGAAGCTTTCTTT. This gives the protein CASSLSGMGNTEAFF.

This clonotype was seen only a few times. The V and J genes are TRBV9 and TRBJ2-3; TRBD2 matches at 7 bases. The CDR3 has 15 residues. V lost 0 bases to trimming and J lost 5 bases; unmatched junction nucleotides: 6. Germline lookup yields CDR1 SGDLS and CDR2 YYNGEE. CDR3 loop: CASSVVPGGGDTQYF. The DNA for the CDR3 is TGTGCCAGCAGCGTAGTACCGGGAGGTGGAGATACGCAGTATTTT.

The J gene is TRBJ2-3, the V gene TRBV7-2; D perhaps matches TRBD2 (6 bases). V lost 3 bases, J lost 7 bases, and 17 bases lay in between. CDR3 length: 15 residues. Looked up from germline, CDR1 is SGHTA and CDR2 is FQGNSA. CDR3 bases: TGTGCCAGCAGCTTGTCGGGAGCTACCCCCAATACGCAGTATTTT. The encoded protein is CASSLSGATPNTQYF.

This rearrangement joins TRBV4-1 to TRBJ1-3, with a possible D match to TRBD1 (6 bases). With 2 bases removed from V and 3 bases from J, the gap between germline ends came to 11 bases. The length of the CDR3 is 15 residues. Germline V gene sequence: CDR1 MGHRA, CDR2 YSYEKL. As DNA, the CDR3 is TGCGCCAGCAGCCAACCGAACAGGGTTGGAAACACCATATATTTT. This gives the protein CASSQPNRVGNTIYF.

This clonotype has a handful of counts. The rearrangement links TRBV20-1 to TRBJ2-6; D is unresolved. The CDR3 runs 14 residues. The germline V gene has CDR1 DFQATT and CDR2 SNEGSKA (reference sequence). The V and J ends lost 3 bases and 2 bases respectively, with 8 bases between them. CDR3 DNA: TGCAGTGCTAGTTACTCAACTGGGGCCAACGTCCTGACTTTC. Translated, it gives CSASYSTGANVLTF.

This clonotype was counted a few times. The chain joins TRBV6-6 to TRBJ1-2; D gene unclear. The CDR3 spans 13 residues. Germline V lookup: CDR1 MNHNY, CDR2 SVGAGI (reference sequence). V was trimmed by 6 bases and J by 6 bases, leaving 14 bases between them. CDR3 nucleotides: TGTGCCAGCAGCATGACTACGACTCATGGCTACACCTTC. Protein: CASSMTTTHGYTF.

This clonotype was recorded at least ten times. The chain joins TRBV7-2 to TRBJ2-3; D is undetermined. Between the trimmed V and J ends, which lost 5 bases and 6 bases, there was a span of 12 bases. Germline loops: CDR1 SGHTA, CDR2 FQGNSA. CDR3 length equals 13 residues. CDR3 sequence (DNA): TGTGCCAGCAGCGTCGACTGGACGGATACGCAGTATTTT. Protein product: CASSVDWTDTQYF.

CDR3 DNA sequence: TGTGCCAGCAGCTTAGCTGGGGGTTGGGAAGAGACCCAGTACTTC. Translating gives CASSLAGGWEETQYF. V usage is TRBV7-2 and J usage is TRBJ2-5; D could derive from TRBD1 or TRBD2 (5 bases each). V was clipped by 0 bases and J by 3 bases, with 11 bases between them. Looked up from germline, CDR1 is SGHTA and CDR2 is FQGNSA. The CDR3 runs 15 residues.